The rows below give T cell receptor beta chains drawn from one sample of a study of blood T cell repertoires in COVID-19. Here immunoSEQ multiplex PCR was the method, and the copy in TCRdb shows in-frame clones only, minus some. The repertoire holds 90,000 to 120,000 clones, with 85% as singletons. Sequenced sample: peripheral blood. Every receptor here comes from a human donor in a cohort sampled during active COVID-19. Both conserved end residues are part of each CDR3. The order of the fields is J gene, D gene, V gene, clone size, CDR3 protein, CDR3 DNA. D genes are given only for firm matches. Clone size is stated in some rows and not others, as once, few, many or a class when expanded.

>TRBJ1-1|TRBD1|TRBV4-3|-
CASSQSGQGYTEAFF
TGCGCCAGCAGCCAATCCGGACAGGGATACACTGAAGCTTTCTTT
>TRBJ2-1|-|TRBV9|-
CASSVAGGSYNEQFF
TGTGCCAGCAGCGTGGCCGGGGGATCCTACAATGAGCAGTTCTTC
>TRBJ2-7|TRBD1|TRBV29-1|-
CSVTPGTGGSYEQYF
TGCAGCGTTACGCCCGGGACAGGAGGCTCCTACGAGCAGTACTTC
>TRBJ1-3|-|TRBV18|-
CASSPLTTGNTIYF
TGTGCCAGCTCACCATTAACTACCGGAAACACCATATATTTT
>TRBJ1-2|-|TRBV6-5|-
CASSYGPERNYGYTF
TGTGCCAGCAGTTACGGCCCAGAGCGTAACTATGGCTACACCTTC
>TRBJ2-7|TRBD1|TRBV9|-
CASSATTGVEAEQYF
TGTGCCAGCAGCGCGACAACAGGGGTGGAGGCCGAGCAGTACTTC
>TRBJ1-3|-|TRBV10-3|-
CAISPGFGRGNTIYF
TGTGCCATCAGTCCAGGGTTTGGTAGGGGAAACACCATATATTTT
>TRBJ2-7|-|TRBV5-1|-
CASSAQGSEQYF
TGCGCCAGCAGCGCGCAGGGGAGCGAGCAGTACTTC
>TRBJ1-1|TRBD1|TRBV7-9|once
CASSTRDRGGTEAFF
TGTGCCAGCAGCACCAGGGACAGGGGGGGCACTGAAGCTTTCTTT
>TRBJ1-1|-|TRBV18|-
CASFPLSPGEAFF
TGTGCCAGCTTCCCCCTGAGTCCCGGTGAAGCTTTCTTT
>TRBJ2-1|-|TRBV28|-
CASSFTSSGGRVKREQFF
TGTGCCAGCAGTTTTACGTCCTCTGGTGGCAGGGTTAAGAGGGAGCAGTTCTTC
>TRBJ1-6|-|TRBV28|-
CASTVGGFAKDSPLHF
TGTGCCAGCACCGTCGGGGGATTCGCAAAGGATTCACCCCTCCACTTT
>TRBJ2-3|-|TRBV5-1|once
CASSLQGVDTQYF
TGCGCCAGCAGCTTGCAAGGGGTGGATACGCAGTATTTT
>TRBJ2-6|-|TRBV7-2|-
CASSLGGAGANVLTF
TGTGCCAGCAGCTTAGGAGGAGCAGGGGCCAACGTCCTGACTTTC
>TRBJ2-7|TRBD1|TRBV6-5|-
CASKEGQGSLTEYF
TGTGCCAGCAAGGAAGGACAGGGGTCTCTAACGGAGTACTTC
>TRBJ1-2|-|TRBV11-2|-
CASSLQMTGSGYTF
TGTGCCAGCAGCCTCCAAATGACGGGGTCGGGCTACACCTTC
>TRBJ2-6|-|TRBV11-2|-
CASIPSRSGANVLTF
TGTGCCAGCATCCCGTCTAGATCTGGGGCCAACGTCCTGACTTTC
>TRBJ1-6|-|TRBV6-5|-
CASSYSGQSLHF
TGTGCCAGCAGTTACTCGGGGCAGAGCCTCCACTTT
>TRBJ1-3|-|TRBV28|-
CASSPRTAWWGNTIYF
TGTGCCAGCAGTCCTAGGACTGCCTGGTGGGGAAACACCATATATTTT
>TRBJ1-6|-|TRBV7-2|once
CASSFGQRGNSPLHF
TGTGCCAGCAGCTTCGGACAACGTGGGAATTCACCCCTCCACTTT
>TRBJ1-2|-|TRBV6-6|-
CASTLSGGLGRGYTF
TGTGCCAGCACTCTCAGCGGGGGGCTCGGTCGTGGCTACACCTTC
>TRBJ2-5|TRBD2|TRBV5-8|-
CASSLVLSGGGAETQYF
TGTGCCAGCAGCTTGGTTCTATCGGGAGGGGGTGCGGAGACCCAGTACTTC
>TRBJ2-7|-|TRBV27|-
CASSPTTRVPSYEQYF
TGTGCCAGCAGTCCGACCACTCGGGTCCCCTCTTACGAGCAGTACTTC
>TRBJ2-3|-|TRBV5-6|-
CASSFQGLSTDTQYF
TGTGCCAGCAGCTTCCAGGGGCTTAGCACAGATACGCAGTATTTT
>TRBJ2-1|-|TRBV13|-
CASSTRLNPQEQFF
TGTGCCAGCAGCACGAGACTAAACCCCCAAGAGCAGTTCTTC
>TRBJ1-4|-|TRBV5-5|-
CASSLFLQTGEKLFF
TGTGCCAGCAGCTTGTTCTTGCAGACGGGGGAAAAACTGTTTTTT
>TRBJ2-3|-|TRBV6-4|-
CASRSDRNMDTQYF
TGTGCCAGCAGGTCTGACAGGAATATGGATACGCAGTATTTT
>TRBJ1-2|-|TRBV7-9|-
CASSLLDNKNINYGYTF
TGTGCCAGCAGCTTATTGGACAATAAGAATATTAACTATGGCTACACCTTC
>TRBJ2-1|TRBD1|TRBV6-4|-
CATKVRDRGYNEQFF
TGTGCCACTAAAGTCCGGGACAGGGGCTACAATGAGCAGTTCTTC
>TRBJ2-5|-|TRBV29-1|once
CSVGDSGQETQYF
TGCAGCGTAGGGGACTCCGGACAAGAGACCCAGTACTTC
>TRBJ2-3|TRBD1|TRBV9|-
CASSARQGATDTQYF
TGTGCCAGCAGCGCGCGACAGGGGGCGACAGATACGCAGTATTTT
>TRBJ2-1|TRBD2|TRBV5-1|-
CASSLAGAGGLSYNEQFF
TGCGCCAGCAGCTTGGCCGGAGCGGGAGGGCTCTCCTACAATGAGCAGTTCTTC
>TRBJ1-4|-|TRBV11-1|-
CASSFTGNTNEKLFF
TGTGCCAGCAGCTTTACAGGGAATACTAATGAAAAACTGTTTTTT
>TRBJ2-2|-|TRBV24-1|-
CATSAEGLYGELFF
TGTGCCACCAGTGCAGAGGGTTTGTACGGGGAGCTGTTTTTT
>TRBJ1-1|TRBD1|TRBV5-5|-
CASSLFGTGKTLNTEAFF
TGTGCCAGCAGCTTATTCGGGACAGGGAAAACCCTCAACACTGAAGCTTTCTTT
>TRBJ1-5|-|TRBV6-1|many
CASSEASRGALGRQPQHF
TGTGCCAGCAGTGAAGCGTCAAGGGGCGCATTGGGTCGTCAGCCCCAGCATTTT
>TRBJ2-1|-|TRBV29-1|-
CSVEVFASEQFF
TGCAGCGTTGAAGTATTTGCGAGTGAGCAGTTCTTC
>TRBJ1-5|-|TRBV2|-
CASSDRGSGSNQPQHF
TGTGCCAGCAGTGATAGAGGGTCTGGGAGCAATCAGCCCCAGCATTTT
>TRBJ1-2|TRBD1|TRBV11-3|-
CASSLVRDRGNYGYTF
TGTGCCAGCAGCTTAGTTCGGGACAGGGGAAACTATGGCTACACCTTC
>TRBJ2-3|TRBD1|TRBV5-8|-
CASSASGTGGPDTQYF
TGTGCCAGCAGCGCCTCCGGGACAGGGGGCCCAGATACGCAGTATTTT
>TRBJ1-2|TRBD1|TRBV27|-
CASRGDSTIYGYTF
TGTGCCAGCAGGGGGGACAGCACTATCTATGGCTACACCTTC
>TRBJ2-5|-|TRBV12-3/TRBV12-4|-
CASSYLASETQYF
TGTGCCAGCAGTTACTTAGCTTCAGAGACCCAGTACTTC
>TRBJ2-7|-|TRBV27|-
CASSITVPLGYEQYF
TGTGCCAGCAGTATCACGGTGCCCCTAGGCTACGAGCAGTACTTC
>TRBJ2-7|-|TRBV20-1|-
CSARGGYEQYF
TGCAGTGCCAGGGGCGGTTACGAGCAGTACTTC
>TRBJ2-5|-|TRBV7-9|-
CASSLDRTWWDQETQYF
TGTGCCAGCAGCTTAGACAGGACCTGGTGGGACCAAGAGACCCAGTACTTC
>TRBJ2-3|TRBD2|TRBV5-4|-
CASSFPFREVGTDTQYF
TGTGCCAGCAGCTTCCCGTTTCGGGAGGTCGGCACAGATACGCAGTATTTT
>TRBJ2-5|TRBD2|TRBV24-1|-
CATSAAGGRETQYF
TGTGCCACCAGTGCAGCGGGGGGTAGAGAGACCCAGTACTTC
>TRBJ2-4|TRBD1|TRBV14|once
CASRSGTGGLGIQYF
TGTGCCAGCAGATCCGGGACAGGGGGCCTCGGCATTCAGTACTTC
>TRBJ1-2|-|TRBV28|-
CASSSGMNYGYTF
TGTGCCAGCAGTTCAGGGATGAACTATGGCTACACCTTC
>TRBJ2-5|TRBD1|TRBV28|-
CASRRSTGGVRETQYF
TGTGCCAGCAGACGCAGTACAGGGGGCGTAAGGGAGACCCAGTACTTC
>TRBJ2-1|TRBD2|TRBV3-1/TRBV3-2|-
CASSARTSGSNEQFF
TGTGCCAGCAGCGCTCGGACTAGCGGATCCAATGAGCAGTTCTTC